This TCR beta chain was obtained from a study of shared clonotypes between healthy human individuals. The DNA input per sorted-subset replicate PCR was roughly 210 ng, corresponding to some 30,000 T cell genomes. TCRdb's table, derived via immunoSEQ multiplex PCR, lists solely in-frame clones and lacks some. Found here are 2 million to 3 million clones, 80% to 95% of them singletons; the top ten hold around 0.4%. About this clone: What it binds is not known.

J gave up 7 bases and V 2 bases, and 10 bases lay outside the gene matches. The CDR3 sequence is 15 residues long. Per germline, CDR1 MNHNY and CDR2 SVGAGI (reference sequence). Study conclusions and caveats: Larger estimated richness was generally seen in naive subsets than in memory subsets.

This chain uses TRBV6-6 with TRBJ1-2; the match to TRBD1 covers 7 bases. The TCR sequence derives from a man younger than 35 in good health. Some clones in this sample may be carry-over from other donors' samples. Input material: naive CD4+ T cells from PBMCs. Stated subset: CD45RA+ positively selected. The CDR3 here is CASSYRDRDSSGYTF. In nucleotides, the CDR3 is TGTGCCAGCAGTTACCGCGACAGGGATAGTAGTGGCTACACCTTC.